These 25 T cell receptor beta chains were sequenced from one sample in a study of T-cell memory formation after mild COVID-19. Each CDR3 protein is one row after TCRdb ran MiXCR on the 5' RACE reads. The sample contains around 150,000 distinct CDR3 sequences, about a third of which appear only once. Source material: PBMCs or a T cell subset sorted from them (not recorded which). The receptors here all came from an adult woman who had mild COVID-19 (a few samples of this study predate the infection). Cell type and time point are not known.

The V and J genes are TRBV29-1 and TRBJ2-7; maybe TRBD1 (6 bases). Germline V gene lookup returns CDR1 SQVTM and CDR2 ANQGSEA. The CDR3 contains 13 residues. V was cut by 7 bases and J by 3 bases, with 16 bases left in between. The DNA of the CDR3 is TGCAGCGCCCTGGGGGACACAAGCTACGAGCAGTACTTC. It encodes CSALGDTSYEQYF.

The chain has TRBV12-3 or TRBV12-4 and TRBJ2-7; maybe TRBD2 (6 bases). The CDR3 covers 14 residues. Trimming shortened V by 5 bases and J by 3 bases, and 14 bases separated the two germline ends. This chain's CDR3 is CASSRRGRDYEQYF. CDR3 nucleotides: TGTGCCAGCAGTCGCCGTGGGCGGGACTACGAGCAGTACTTC.

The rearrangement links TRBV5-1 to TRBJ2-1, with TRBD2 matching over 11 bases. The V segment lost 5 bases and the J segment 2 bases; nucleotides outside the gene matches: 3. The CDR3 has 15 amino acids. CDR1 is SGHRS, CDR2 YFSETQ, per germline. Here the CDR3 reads CASRTGLAAYNEQFF. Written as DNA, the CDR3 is TGCGCCAGCAGGACGGGACTAGCGGCCTACAATGAGCAGTTCTTC.

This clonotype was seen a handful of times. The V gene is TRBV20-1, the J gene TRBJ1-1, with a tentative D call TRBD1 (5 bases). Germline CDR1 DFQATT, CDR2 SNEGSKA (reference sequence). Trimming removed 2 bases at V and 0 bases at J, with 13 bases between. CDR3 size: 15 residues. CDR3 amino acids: CSARTREGVNTEAFF. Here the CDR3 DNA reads TGCAGTGCTAGAACCAGGGAAGGGGTGAACACTGAAGCTTTCTTT.

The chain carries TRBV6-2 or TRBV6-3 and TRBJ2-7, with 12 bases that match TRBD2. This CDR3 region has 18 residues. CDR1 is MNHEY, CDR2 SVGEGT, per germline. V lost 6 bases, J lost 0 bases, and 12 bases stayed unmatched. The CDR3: CASRPGTSGPRSSYEQYF. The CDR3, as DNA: TGTGCCAGCAGGCCCGGGACTAGCGGGCCTCGAAGCTCCTACGAGCAGTACTTC.

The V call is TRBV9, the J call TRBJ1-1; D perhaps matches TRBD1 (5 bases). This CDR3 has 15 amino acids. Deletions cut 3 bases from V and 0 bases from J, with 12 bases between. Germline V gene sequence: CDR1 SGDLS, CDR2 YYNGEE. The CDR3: CASSDTGRMNTEAFF. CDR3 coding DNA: TGTGCCAGCAGCGATACGGGACGGATGAACACTGAAGCTTTCTTT.

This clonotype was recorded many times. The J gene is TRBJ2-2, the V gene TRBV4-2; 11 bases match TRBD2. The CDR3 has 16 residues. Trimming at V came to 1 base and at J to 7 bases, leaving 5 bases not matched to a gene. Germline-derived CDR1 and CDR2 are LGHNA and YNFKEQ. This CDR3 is CASSQVASGRSGELFF. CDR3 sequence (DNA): TGTGCCAGCAGCCAAGTTGCTAGCGGGAGGAGCGGGGAGCTGTTTTTT.

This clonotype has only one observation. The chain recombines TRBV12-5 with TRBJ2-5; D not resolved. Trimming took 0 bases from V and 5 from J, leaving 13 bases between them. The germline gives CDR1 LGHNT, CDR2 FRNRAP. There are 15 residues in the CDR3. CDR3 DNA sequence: TGTGCTAGTGGTTTGGTACGCAACAGAGGCGAGACCCAGTACTTC. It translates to CASGLVRNRGETQYF.

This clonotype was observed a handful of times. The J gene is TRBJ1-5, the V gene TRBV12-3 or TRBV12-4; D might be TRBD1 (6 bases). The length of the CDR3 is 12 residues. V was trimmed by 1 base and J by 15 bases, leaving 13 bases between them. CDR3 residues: CASSLGGARRHF. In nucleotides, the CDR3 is TGTGCCAGCAGTTTAGGGGGGGCTCGTCGGCATTTT.

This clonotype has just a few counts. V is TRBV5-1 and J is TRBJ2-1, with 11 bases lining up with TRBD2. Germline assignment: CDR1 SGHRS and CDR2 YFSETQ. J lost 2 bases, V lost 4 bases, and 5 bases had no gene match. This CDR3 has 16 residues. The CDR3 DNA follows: TGCGCCAGCAGCATTACTAGCGGGAGCACCTACAATGAGCAGTTCTTC. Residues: CASSITSGSTYNEQFF. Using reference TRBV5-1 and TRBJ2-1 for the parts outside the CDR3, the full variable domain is KAGVTQTPRYLIKTRGQQVTLSCSPISGHRSVSWYQQTPGQGLQFLFEYFSETQRNKGNFPGRFSGRQFSNSRSEMNVSTLELGDSALYLCASSITSGSTYNEQFFGPGTRLTVL.

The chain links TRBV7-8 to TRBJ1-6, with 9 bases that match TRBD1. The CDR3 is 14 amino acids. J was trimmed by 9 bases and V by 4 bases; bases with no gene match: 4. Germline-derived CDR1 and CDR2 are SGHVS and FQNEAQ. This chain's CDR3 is CASSSDRGGSPLHF. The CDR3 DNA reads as TGTGCCAGCAGCTCGGACAGGGGCGGTTCACCCCTCCACTTT. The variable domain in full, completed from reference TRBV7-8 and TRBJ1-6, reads GAGVSQSPRYKVAKRGQDVALRCDPISGHVSLFWYQQALGQGPEFLTYFQNEAQLDKSGLPSDRFFAERPEGSVSTLKIQRTQQEDSAVYLCASSSDRGGSPLHFGNGTRLTVT.

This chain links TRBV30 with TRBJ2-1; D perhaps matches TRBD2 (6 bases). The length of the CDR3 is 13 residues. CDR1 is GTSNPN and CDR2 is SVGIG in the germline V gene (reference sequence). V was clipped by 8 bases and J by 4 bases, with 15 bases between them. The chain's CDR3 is CAGREKGYNEQFF. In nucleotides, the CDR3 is TGTGCCGGACGGGAGAAGGGATACAATGAGCAGTTCTTC.

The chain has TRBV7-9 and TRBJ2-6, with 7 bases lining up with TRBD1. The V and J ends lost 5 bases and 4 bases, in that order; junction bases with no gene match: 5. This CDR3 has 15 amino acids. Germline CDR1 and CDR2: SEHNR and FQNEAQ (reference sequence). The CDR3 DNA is TGTGCCAGCAGCAAAGGGGGCTACGGGGCCAACGTCCTGACTTTC. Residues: CASSKGGYGANVLTF.

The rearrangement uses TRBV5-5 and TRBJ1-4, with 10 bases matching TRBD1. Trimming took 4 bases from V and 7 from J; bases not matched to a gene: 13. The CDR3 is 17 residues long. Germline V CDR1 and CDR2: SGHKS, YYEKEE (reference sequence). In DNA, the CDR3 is TGTGCCAGCAGCGACGACGGGACAGGGGACGGGGTTGAAAAACTGTTTTTT. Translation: CASSDDGTGDGVEKLFF.

The CDR3 DNA reads as TGCGCCAGCAGCTTGGCCGGGGGAGATACGCAGTATTTT. This codes for CASSLAGGDTQYF. The chain recombines TRBV5-1 with TRBJ2-3; a possible D gene is TRBD2 (6 bases). Germline assignment: CDR1 SGHRS and CDR2 YFSETQ. This CDR3 region has 13 residues. The ends were cut back, 0 bases at V and 5 bases at J, with 7 bases in the middle.

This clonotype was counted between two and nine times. CDR3 sequence (DNA): TGTGCCATCCTCGCCGGGGTCCCCTACGAGCAGTACTTC. Encoded protein: CAILAGVPYEQYF. The rearrangement links TRBV10-3 to TRBJ2-7; possibly TRBD2 for D (5 bases). Germline CDR1 ENHRY, CDR2 SYGVKD. The V end lost 8 bases, the J end lost 2 bases, and 13 bases lay between the germline ends. CDR3 length: 13 residues.

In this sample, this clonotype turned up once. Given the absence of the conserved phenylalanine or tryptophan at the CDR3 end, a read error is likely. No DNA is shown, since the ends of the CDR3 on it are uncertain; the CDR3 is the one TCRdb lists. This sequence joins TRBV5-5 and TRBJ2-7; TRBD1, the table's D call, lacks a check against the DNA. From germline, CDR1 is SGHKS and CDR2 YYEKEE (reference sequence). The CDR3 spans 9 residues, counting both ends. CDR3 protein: CASSLQQES.

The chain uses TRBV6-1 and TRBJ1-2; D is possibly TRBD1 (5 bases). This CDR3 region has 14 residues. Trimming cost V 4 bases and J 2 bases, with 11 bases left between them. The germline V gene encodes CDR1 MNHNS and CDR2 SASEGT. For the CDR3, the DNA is TGTGCCAGCAGTGTTCGACAGAGAAACTATGGCTACACCTTC. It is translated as CASSVRQRNYGYTF.

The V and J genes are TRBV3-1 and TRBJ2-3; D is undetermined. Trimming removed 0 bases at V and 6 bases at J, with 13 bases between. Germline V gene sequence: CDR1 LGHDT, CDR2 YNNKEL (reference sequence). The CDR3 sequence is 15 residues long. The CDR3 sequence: CASSQDPLRSDTQYF. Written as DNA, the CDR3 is TGTGCCAGCAGCCAAGATCCCCTCCGCTCTGATACGCAGTATTTT.

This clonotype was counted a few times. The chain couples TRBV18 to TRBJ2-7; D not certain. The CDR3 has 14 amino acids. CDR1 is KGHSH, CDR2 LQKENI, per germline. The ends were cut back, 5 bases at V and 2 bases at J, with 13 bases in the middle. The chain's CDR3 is CASSSSDRTYEQYF. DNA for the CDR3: TGTGCCAGCTCAAGTTCGGACCGAACCTACGAGCAGTACTTC.

The CDR3, as DNA: TGTGCCAGCAGCTCCGGACTAGGGGGCCCCGGGGAGCTGTTTTTT. This translates into CASSSGLGGPGELFF. The chain recombines TRBV7-3 with TRBJ2-2; possibly TRBD1 or TRBD2 for D (7 bases each). Trimming removed 4 bases at V and 6 bases at J, with 15 bases between. The CDR3 has 15 amino acids. Germline V gene data show CDR1 as SGHTA and CDR2 as FQGTGA.

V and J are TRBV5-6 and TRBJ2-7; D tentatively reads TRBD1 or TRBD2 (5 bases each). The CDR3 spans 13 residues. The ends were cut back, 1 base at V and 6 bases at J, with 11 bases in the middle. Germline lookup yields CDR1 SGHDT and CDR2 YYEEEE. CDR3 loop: CASSLPLGTEQYF. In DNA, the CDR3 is TGTGCCAGCAGCTTGCCCCTCGGGACCGAGCAGTACTTC.

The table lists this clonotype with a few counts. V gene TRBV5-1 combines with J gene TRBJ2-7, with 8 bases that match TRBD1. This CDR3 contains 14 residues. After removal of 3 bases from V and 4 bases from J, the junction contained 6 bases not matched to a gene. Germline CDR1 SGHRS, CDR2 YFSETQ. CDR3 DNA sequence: TGCGCCAGCAGCTCCGGGACAGGCCGGTACGAGCAGTACTTC. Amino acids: CASSSGTGRYEQYF.

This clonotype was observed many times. CDR3 sequence: CASSQDPRGAAGANVLTF. The CDR3 bases are TGTGCCAGCAGCCAAGATCCGCGGGGGGCTGCTGGGGCCAACGTCCTGACTTTC. The rearrangement uses TRBV4-2 and TRBJ2-6; 8 bases align to TRBD2. The germline CDR1 and CDR2 sequences are LGHNA and YNFKEQ. This CDR3 has 18 amino acids. Trimming removed 0 bases from V and 2 bases from J; junction bases left unmatched: 6.

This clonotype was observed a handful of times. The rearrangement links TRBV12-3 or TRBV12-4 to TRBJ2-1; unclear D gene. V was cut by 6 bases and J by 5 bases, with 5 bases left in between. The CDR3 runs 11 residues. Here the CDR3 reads CASRLNNEQFF. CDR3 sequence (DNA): TGTGCCAGCAGGCTAAACAATGAGCAGTTCTTC.